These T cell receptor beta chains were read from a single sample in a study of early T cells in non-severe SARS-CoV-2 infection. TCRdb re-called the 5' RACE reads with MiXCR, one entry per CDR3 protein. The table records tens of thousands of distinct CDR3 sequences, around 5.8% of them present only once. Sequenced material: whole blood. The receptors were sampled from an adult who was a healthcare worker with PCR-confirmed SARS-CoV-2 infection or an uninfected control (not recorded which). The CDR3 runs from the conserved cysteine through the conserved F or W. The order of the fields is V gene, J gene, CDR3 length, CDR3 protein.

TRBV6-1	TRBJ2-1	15	CASSEGTGAHNEQFF
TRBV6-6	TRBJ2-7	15	CASRPRGQGASEQYF
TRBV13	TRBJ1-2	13	CASTPRAGGGYTF
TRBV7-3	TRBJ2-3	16	CASSLLGTGNRDTQYF
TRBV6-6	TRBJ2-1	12	CAGAGVGGEQFF
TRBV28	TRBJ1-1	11	CASRENTEAFF
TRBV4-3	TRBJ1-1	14	CASSQVPGGAEAFF
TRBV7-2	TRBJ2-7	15	CASSPEGGRAYEQYF
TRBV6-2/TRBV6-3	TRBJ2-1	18	CASSYTTSLAGGRDEQFF
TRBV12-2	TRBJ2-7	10	CASRRYEQYF